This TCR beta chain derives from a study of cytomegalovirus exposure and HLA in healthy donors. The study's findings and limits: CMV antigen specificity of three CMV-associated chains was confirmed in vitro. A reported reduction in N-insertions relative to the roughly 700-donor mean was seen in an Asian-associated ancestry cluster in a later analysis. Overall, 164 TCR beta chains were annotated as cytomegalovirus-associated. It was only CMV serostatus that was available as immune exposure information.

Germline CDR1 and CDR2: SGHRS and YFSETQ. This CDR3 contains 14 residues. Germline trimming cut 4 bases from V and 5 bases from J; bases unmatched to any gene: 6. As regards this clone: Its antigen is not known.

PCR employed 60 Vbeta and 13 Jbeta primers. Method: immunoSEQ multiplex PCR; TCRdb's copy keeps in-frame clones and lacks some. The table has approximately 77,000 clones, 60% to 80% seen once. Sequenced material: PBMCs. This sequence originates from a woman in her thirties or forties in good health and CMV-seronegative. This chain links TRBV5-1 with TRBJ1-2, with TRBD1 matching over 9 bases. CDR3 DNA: TGCGCCAGCAGCGCCCGGACAGGGGAATATGGCTACACCTTC. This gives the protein CASSARTGEYGYTF.